This entry is about one TCR beta chain. Antigen: not known. PCR involved 60 Vbeta and 13 Jbeta primers. Method: immunoSEQ multiplex PCR; TCRdb's copy keeps in-frame clones and lacks some. The sample comprises around 200,000 clones, 70% to 80% of which are singletons, and 1.5% to 2% rests with the top ten. These data are taken from a study of cytomegalovirus exposure and HLA in healthy donors. Study as a whole: Among roughly 190 million T cells, an earlier analysis found 90 million to 130 million unique TCR beta sequences. Unique TCRs numbering around 80 million, obtained from HLA-typed donors, made up an early data release.

Although they were nominally healthy when sampled, donors likely had unrecorded immune exposures. Trimming left V 2 bases short and J 9 bases short, with 16 bases between. The CDR3 covers 15 residues. Germline CDR1 is MRHNA and CDR2 is SNTAGT. The study, taken as a whole, reports: In a later analysis, a missense DCLRE1C variant was linked to TCR beta V- and J-gene trimming.

The rearrangement joins TRBV6-4 to TRBJ2-2; D perhaps matches TRBD2 (5 bases). The TCR was taken from a man younger than 45 in good health and CMV-seronegative. Input material: PBMCs. DNA of the CDR3: TGTGCCAGCAGTGACACCCGGACGGGAAGGTGGGAGCTGTTTTTT. Its translation is CASSDTRTGRWELFF.